This TCR beta chain emerged from a study of cytomegalovirus exposure and HLA in healthy donors (dated by TCRdb to the late 2010s). Looking at the study overall: In an earlier analysis of several hundred of the donors, 250 to 300 Gb of sequence data and 90 million to 130 million unique TCR beta sequences from roughly 200 million T cells were reported. On average, around 200,000 unique TCR beta nucleotide sequences were sequenced per donor among 300 to 500 genotyped donors of the cohort, with around 19% of those sequences being non-productive. Of the 398 genotyped donors, over 65% fell in the genetic ancestry cluster associated with self-reported Caucasian donors. HLA typing covered class I and class II loci at four-digit resolution. The study profiled the T cell repertoires of under 700 subjects by immunosequencing and related them to cytomegalovirus serostatus. The study was designed to test whether signatures of past pathogen exposure could be identified by cataloging public T cell receptors. A separate validation cohort of roughly 130 different subjects was used in addition to the approximately 610-subject first cohort. To study patterns of TCR occurrence, a later analysis re-analyzed previously published TCR beta repertoires from 500 to 850 donors and added high-resolution HLA genotyping. Alongside the repertoire data, information on donor age, sex, ethnicity and CMV serostatus was compiled. All discovery cohort repertoires had been generated on a single sequencing platform. Typing coverage differed by locus: A, B, C, DRB1 and DQB1 were typed in roughly 620-640 donors, DQA1 in 500 to 550, DPA1 in nearly 610, and DPB1 in 400 to 490. An early release that covered fewer than 750 HLA-typed donors contained about 290 gigabases of sequencing data and 85 million to 100 million unique TCR sequences. An earlier analysis of about 620 of the donors applied high-throughput TCR beta sequencing to assess whether each TCR beta V gene segment acted as functional or pseudogenic. High-throughput TCR immunosequencing, statistical association of individual TCRs with disease status, and machine learning were combined to predict cytomegalovirus infection status. A later genetic analysis used genome-wide SNP genotypes for about three fifths of the 666 donors, treating that subset as a discovery cohort. Because of strong linkage in the cohort, roughly five DR-DQ haplotypes were treated as single units for association and clustering. Rather than using new phenotypic data, the later analysis identified candidate immune exposures from TCR beta sequences and from how often those sequences occurred across donors.

The receptor library was made with the immunoSEQ multiplex PCR assay. For the multiplex PCR, a mixture combining 60 forward primers for TCR Vbeta segments and 13 reverse primers for TCR Jbeta segments was used. A multiplex PCR assay on genomic DNA amplified the CDR3 region of rearranged TCR beta genes. The amplified TCR beta libraries were sequenced on the Illumina HiSeq System as 87-base-pair reads. For the original study's pipeline: A later analysis counted some 80 million unique TCR beta chains across the roughly 700 repertoires, and roughly 9.9 million of these chains were shared by at least two donors. Raw reads were error-corrected and collapsed into unique sequences with a nearest-neighbor algorithm that merged closely related sequences to remove PCR and sequencing errors. Alignment of CDR3 sequences to IMGT reference sequences was used to assign V, D and J gene segments. Each retained sequence needed at least a six-nucleotide match to both a V gene segment and a J gene segment. A rearrangement was called productive if the CDR3 had no stop codons and remained in frame with V and J, and every other rearrangement was called non-productive. CDR3 was defined by IMGT convention, running from the second conserved V-encoded cysteine to the conserved J-encoded phenylalanine. The earlier analysis of 587 of the donors excluded sequences that lacked an unambiguous match to a single V gene segment. An earlier analysis of just under 600 of the donors called V segments functional above 56.7% productive rearrangements and segregating when the between-donor standard deviation exceeded 5%. A statistical classification framework was developed to diagnose cytomegalovirus status using the catalog of TCR beta chain sequences. A later analysis assigned V and J genes by comparing TCR nucleotide sequences with IMGT/GENE-DB human TR gene sequences. In a later analysis, CDR3 sequences and most-parsimonious VDJ recombination scenarios were assigned using the TCRdist pipeline. In a later analysis, each TCR beta chain was defined by its CDR3 amino acid sequence together with its V-gene family, and reads lacking a unique V-gene family were excluded. To address suspected cross-contamination and a sequencing artifact, a later analysis removed a few hundred highly shared, low-generation-probability nucleotide sequences. In a later analysis, a clonal expansion index was calculated for each public chain from normalized within-repertoire ranks of inferred template counts. In a later analysis, generation probabilities were computed with a VDJ recombination model fitted to out-of-frame rearrangements, and the resulting probabilities were checked against IGoR. Hypergeometric tests were used in a later analysis to score TCR-TCR, TCR-HLA and TCR-CMV co-occurrence, with a repertoire-size bias correction applied to the TCR pairs. In a later analysis, false discovery rates were estimated by permuting HLA or CMV assignments 20 times. A later analysis grouped co-occurring TCRs with DBSCAN, adding TCRdist sequence similarity when clustering within HLA-allele-positive subsets. Co-occurrence clustering excluded repertoires with fewer than 30,000 or more than 120,000 public chains, plus five with anomalous nucleotide sharing. This is the immuneACCESS table as TCRdb keeps it, with only in-frame sequences that have V and J called. A part of the clones is gone; compared with another copy, unresolved V genes explain less than half, and the rest is unexplained. That table gives V, J and clone size, and the DNA gave D and trimming. For this sample the table gives 150,000 to 200,000 clones, of which around 85% were detected only once. The ten largest make up about 1.7% of the sample.

Of note for this clone: It has no known antigen specificity. The sample holds no much larger clone one base away, and base qualities are not on file.

The cohort comprised 670 or so healthy bone marrow donors. All cohort members were sampled while nominally healthy, although unrecorded immune exposures were likely present. The donor tested CMV seronegative, placing the donor among the 350 to 400 seronegative members of the cohort. A peripheral blood sample was collected from each donor, and TCR beta sequencing was performed on peripheral blood mononuclear cells. Genomic DNA extraction from the blood cell samples was performed with the Qiagen DNeasy Blood Extraction Kit. The investigation overall reported the following: Compared with the 666-donor mean, donors in an Asian-associated ancestry cluster had fewer N-insertions in productive TCRs, according to a later genetic analysis. Strong co-occurrence of HLA alleles, especially DR and DQ, made assigning TCR associations to individual alleles difficult. In a later analysis, TCR association rates were found to vary across HLA loci, with the most associated TCRs seen for DRB1 alleles and the fewest for HLA-C alleles. The study listed 150 to 200 TCR beta chains as associated with cytomegalovirus. A cluster of highly shared sequence variants was judged likely to represent a technical artifact of the sequencing pipeline. A later analysis found that HLA-associated TCR beta chains were more clonally expanded and had lower generation probabilities than equally common non-associated chains. While some public TCRs were present in many individuals, most TCR sequences turned up only very rarely across donors. It was suggested by the authors that the approach could potentially be generalized to other disease states and immunological phenotypes. This cohort had only TCR beta chains sequenced, and the lack of alpha or paired-chain data limited which features could be detected. A further reported finding was that TCR beta sequences accurately predicted the HLA-A and HLA-B alleles for most subjects in the first cohort. At a false discovery rate of 0.05, a later analysis linked fewer than 20,000 TCR beta sequences to specific HLA alleles. Linkage disequilibrium might explain the correlated functional status among segregating V segments, but an unknown experimental factor could not be ruled out. An association between a missense DCLRE1C variant and V-gene and J-gene trimming of TCR beta chains was found in a later genetic analysis and replicated in an independent cohort. Three of the identified cytomegalovirus-associated TCR beta chains were confirmed in vitro to be specific for cytomegalovirus antigens. Broadly in line with IMGT annotations, most TCR beta V segments showed up in productive rearrangements about 90% or about 30% of the time in an earlier analysis of approximately 640 of the donors. The presence/absence analyses assumed that sequencing depth was roughly uniform across donors, and that assumption may not be true. The classifier was reported to diagnose cytomegalovirus status with high specificity and sensitivity in both the original cohort and the validation cohort. Most CMV-associated TCR beta chains appeared to be HLA-restricted in a later analysis, and the HLA associations seemed to be driven largely by CMV exposure. About 15 rarely observed V segments, including chromosome 9 orphons, were excluded from the earlier analysis of a few hundred of the donors because counts were too low. HLA typing was unavailable for some donors at each locus, so association tests used only the typed subset. CMV serostatus was the only immune exposure information available for the cohort. A later analysis reported that several top co-occurrence clusters appeared linked to parvovirus B19, influenza, CMV and Epstein-Barr virus.

The TCR comes from a man between 18 and 35 years old in good health and CMV-seronegative. The source material was PBMCs.

The encoded CDR3 is CASSLAQGLYGYTF. The bases read TGCGCCAGCAGCTTGGCCCAGGGGCTCTATGGCTACACCTTC. The rearrangement joined TRBV5-1 to TRBJ1-2, with TRBD1 as a weak D call on 6 bases. Taken from cysteine to phenylalanine, the CDR3 has 14 residues. Of all the DNA, just the CDR3 is kept, 42 bases in frame from base 1. Relative to germline, V is 0 bases shorter and J is 4 bases shorter, with 10 bases between their ends. The germline V gene encodes CDR1 SGHRS and CDR2 YFSETQ.